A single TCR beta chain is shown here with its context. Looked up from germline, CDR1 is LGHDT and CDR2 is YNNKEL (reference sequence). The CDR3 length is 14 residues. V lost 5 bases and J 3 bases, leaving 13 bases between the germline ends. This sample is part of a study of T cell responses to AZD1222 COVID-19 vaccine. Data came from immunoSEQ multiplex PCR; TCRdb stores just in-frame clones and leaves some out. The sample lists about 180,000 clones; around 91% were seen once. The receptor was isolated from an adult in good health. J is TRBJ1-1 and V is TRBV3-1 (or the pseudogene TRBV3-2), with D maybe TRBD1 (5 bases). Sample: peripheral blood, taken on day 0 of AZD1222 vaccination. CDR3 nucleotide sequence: TGTGCCAGCAGCGCGGAAAGAGGGGACACTGAAGCTTTCTTT. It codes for CASSAERGDTEAFF.